These 24 T cell receptor beta chains were all obtained from the same sample, sequenced in a study of cytotoxic CD8 clonotypes in ibrutinib-treated CLL. Libraries were prepared by immunoSEQ multiplex PCR; TCRdb keeps only in-frame clonotypes and omits some of them. Of just over 45,000 clones in the sample, about two thirds were seen once. The sample consisted of PBMCs, taken after 12 months of ibrutinib treatment. These receptors originate from a human donor with chronic lymphocytic leukemia.

The V and J genes are TRBV6-6 and TRBJ2-7; D is perhaps TRBD1 (5 bases). The V gene lost 6 bases and the J gene lost 5 bases, with 17 bases spanning the gap. Germline assignment: CDR1 MNHNY and CDR2 SVGAGI (reference sequence). The CDR3 spans 14 residues. The DNA for the CDR3 is TGTGCCAGCAGCTTACAGGTTGTTCTGGACGAGCAGTACTTC. The encoded protein is CASSLQVVLDEQYF.

This clone showed up just a few times. V usage is TRBV5-1 and J usage is TRBJ2-5; D remains unclear. Germline-derived CDR1 and CDR2 are SGHRS and YFSETQ. Between the trimmed V and J ends, which lost 0 bases and 7 bases, there was a span of 4 bases. The CDR3 loop spans 11 amino acids. The DNA of the CDR3 is TGCGCCAGCAGCTTGGCCGGGACCCAGTACTTC. Protein product: CASSLAGTQYF.

This clone was seen once. The chain employs TRBV7-2 and TRBJ1-1; possibly TRBD1 for D (5 bases). V lost 3 bases to trimming and J lost 1 base, with 12 bases between them. CDR1 is SGHTA, CDR2 FQGNSA, per germline. This CDR3 has 15 residues. The chain's CDR3 is CASSLGPTGNTEAFF. The DNA for the CDR3 is TGTGCCAGCAGCTTGGGGCCTACAGGGAACACTGAAGCTTTCTTT.

Regarding this clone: One end of the junction is discordant with germline, which a read error may explain. The chain recombines TRBV14 with TRBJ2-7; 9 nucleotides align to TRBD1. CDR3 length equals 12 residues. Germline assignment: CDR1 SGHDN and CDR2 FVKESK. The CDR3 spells CASSLAGTGYDF. CDR3 nucleotides: TGTGCCAGCAGCTTAGCTGGGACAGGGTACGACTTC.

This sequence joins TRBV27 and TRBJ2-3; 13 bases are a match to TRBD2. Germline assignment: CDR1 MNHEY and CDR2 SMNVEV (reference sequence). V was clipped by 6 bases and J by 4 bases; unmatched bases: 10. The CDR3 sequence is 17 residues long. CDR3 amino acids: CASRGLAGARGSDTQYF. CDR3 DNA: TGTGCCAGCAGAGGACTAGCGGGGGCTCGAGGTTCAGATACGCAGTATTTT.

The chain recombines TRBV2 with TRBJ2-1; D unresolved. CDR3 length: 15 residues. The V end lost 3 bases, the J end lost 0 bases, and 9 bases lay between the germline ends. Germline-derived CDR1 and CDR2 are SNHLY and FYNNEI. CDR3 residues: CASSETESSYNEQFF. In nucleotides, the CDR3 is TGTGCCAGCAGTGAGACGGAGAGCTCCTACAATGAGCAGTTCTTC.

This chain uses TRBV12-5 with TRBJ1-2, with 8 positions matching TRBD1. Germline trimming cut 6 bases from V and 1 base from J; bases unmatched to any gene: 4. The germline V gene has CDR1 LGHNT and CDR2 FRNRAP. This CDR3 has 14 amino acids. CDR3: CASGRTGNNYGYTF. CDR3 in DNA: TGTGCTAGTGGACGGACAGGGAATAACTATGGCTACACCTTC.

In DNA form, the CDR3 reads TGTGCCAGCAGTTTATACAGGGGGCTAGACATTCAGTACTTC. This encodes CASSLYRGLDIQYF. The V call is TRBV27, the J call TRBJ2-4; TRBD1 aligns across 9 bases. J was trimmed by 8 bases and V by 1 base; bases with no gene match: 3. Per the germline V gene, CDR1 is MNHEY and CDR2 is SMNVEV (reference sequence). CDR3 length: 14 residues.

The chain is built from TRBV5-4 and TRBJ1-2; the match to TRBD1 covers 9 bases. CDR3 length: 17 residues. The V gene's germline CDR1 is SGHNT and CDR2 YYREEE (reference sequence). V lost 3 bases and J lost 6; bases outside the gene matches: 15. CDR3 in amino acids: CASSSPDRGPDKNGYTF. The CDR3 bases are TGTGCCAGCAGCTCCCCGGACAGGGGCCCGGACAAAAATGGCTACACCTTC.

The chain combines TRBV19 with TRBJ2-3, with 12 bases aligning to TRBD1. The CDR3 runs 17 residues. CDR1 and CDR2 from the germline V gene are LNHDA and SQIVND (reference sequence). The V segment lost 5 bases and the J segment 5 bases; nucleotides outside the gene matches: 11. CDR3 residues: CASSAKKGTGGQDTQYF. CDR3 DNA: TGTGCCAGTAGTGCGAAAAAGGGGACAGGGGGCCAAGATACGCAGTATTTT.

The gene calls are TRBV7-8 and TRBJ1-2; 10 bases map to TRBD1. Losses at the gene ends were 3 bases for V and 7 bases for J; bases not matched to a gene: 2. In germline, CDR1 is SGHVS, CDR2 FQNEAQ. This CDR3 has 13 amino acids. DNA for the CDR3: TGTGCCAGCAGCTTTCGGACAGGGGGTGGCTACACCTTC. As protein: CASSFRTGGGYTF. The full variable domain, in which reference TRBV7-8 and TRBJ1-2 provide the parts outside the CDR3, is GAGVSQSPRYKVAKRGQDVALRCDPISGHVSLFWYQQALGQGPEFLTYFQNEAQLDKSGLPSDRFFAERPEGSVSTLKIQRTQQEDSAVYLCASSFRTGGGYTFGSGTRLTVV.

This clone has more than one count but fewer than ten. This chain uses TRBV4-2 with TRBJ1-6, with no clear D. The CDR3 contains 16 residues. Germline CDR1 and CDR2: LGHNA and YNFKEQ. V was shortened by 0 bases and J by 5 bases, with 11 bases between the two germline ends. DNA of the CDR3: TGTGCCAGCAGCCAAGAGGGAGGGATTGATAATTCACCCCTCCACTTT. It codes for CASSQEGGIDNSPLHF.

The rearrangement links TRBV29-1 to TRBJ2-2; TRBD2 matches 13 bases. V lost 6 bases and J lost 4; bases outside the gene matches: 2. CDR1 and CDR2 (germline): SQVTM, ANQGSEA. This CDR3 spans 14 amino acids. CDR3 bases: TGCAGCGTCACTAGCGGGGGGGTCACCGGGGAGCTGTTTTTT. It translates to CSVTSGGVTGELFF.

This rearrangement joins TRBV5-6 to TRBJ1-5; no definite D call. The CDR3 contains 14 residues. In germline, CDR1 is SGHDT, CDR2 YYEEEE. V shed 2 bases and J shed 3 bases, with 9 bases lying between them. The CDR3 protein is CASSLSGLNQPQHF. The CDR3 DNA follows: TGTGCCAGCAGCTTAAGTGGGCTCAATCAGCCCCAGCATTTT.

The chain is built from TRBV5-1 and TRBJ2-3, with TRBD2 matching 9 bases. Germline-derived CDR1 and CDR2 are SGHRS and YFSETQ. V lost 4 bases to trimming and J lost 4 bases; unmatched junction nucleotides: 4. CDR3 length: 14 residues. CDR3 region: CASSEGLAPDTQYF. In nucleotides, the CDR3 is TGCGCCAGCAGCGAAGGACTAGCGCCAGATACGCAGTATTTT.

The rearrangement uses TRBV5-1 and TRBJ2-4, with 9 positions matching TRBD1. The CDR3 spans 16 residues. Trimming took 0 bases from V and 6 from J; bases not matched to a gene: 7. CDR1 SGHRS and CDR2 YFSETQ come from the germline V gene. Here the CDR3 DNA reads TGCGCCAGCAGCTTGGGCGGGACAGGGCAGGGAAACATTCAGTACTTC. Residues: CASSLGGTGQGNIQYF.

This clone was found a few times. The V gene is TRBV5-6, the J gene TRBJ1-1, with D tentatively TRBD1 (6 bases). Germline CDR1 is SGHDT and CDR2 is YYEEEE. V was clipped by 4 bases and J by 5 bases, with 9 bases between them. The CDR3 has 12 amino acids. Written as DNA, the CDR3 is TGTGCCAGCAGCATAGGGGGTACTGAAGCTTTCTTT. Its protein is CASSIGGTEAFF.

The chain is built from TRBV25-1 and TRBJ1-1; tentative D call: TRBD1 (6 bases). Trimming took off 7 bases at V and 3 bases at J, with 21 bases between the two ends. The CDR3 loop spans 16 amino acids. The germline V gene has CDR1 MGHDK and CDR2 SYGVNS. CDR3: CASIPTGHPIHTEAFF. DNA for the CDR3: TGTGCCAGCATCCCAACGGGACACCCGATCCACACTGAAGCTTTCTTT.

In this sample, this clone is medium-sized (0.01 to 0.1%). The chain uses TRBV18 and TRBJ2-1, with D maybe TRBD1 (5 bases). The CDR3 totals 17 residues. Trimming pared 6 bases from V and 0 bases from J, leaving 18 bases between. Germline-derived CDR1 and CDR2 are KGHSH and LQKENI. The chain's CDR3 is CASSSMKGLHSYNEQFF. The CDR3 DNA reads as TGTGCCAGCTCTTCTATGAAGGGGCTGCACTCCTACAATGAGCAGTTCTTC.

This clone was counted a single time. The chain combines TRBV15 with TRBJ2-1, with 16 bases that match TRBD2. CDR1 LNHNV and CDR2 YYDKDF come from the germline V gene (reference sequence). J gave up 8 bases and V 2 bases, and 12 bases lay outside the gene matches. The CDR3 runs to 19 residues. The CDR3: CATSRLTTGTSGGADEQFF. The CDR3 nucleotides read TGTGCCACCAGCAGACTCACAACCGGGACTAGCGGGGGGGCAGATGAGCAGTTCTTC.

The CDR3, as DNA: TGTGCCAGCAGCCCGCGTCCCGGGACAGGGGGCGGTGGCTACACCTTC. Protein product: CASSPRPGTGGGGYTF. This chain links TRBV7-3 with TRBJ1-2; 12 bases are a match to TRBD1. Trimming cost V 5 bases and J 7 bases; bases outside gene matches: 11. The CDR3 has 16 amino acids. Germline V gene lookup returns CDR1 SGHTA and CDR2 FQGTGA. Filled out from reference TRBV7-3 and TRBJ1-2, the complete variable domain reads GAGVSQTPSNKVTEKGKYVELRCDPISGHTALYWYRQSLGQGPEFLIYFQGTGAADDSGLPNDRFFAVRPEGSVSTLKIQRTERGDSAVYLCASSPRPGTGGGGYTFGSGTRLTVV.

This rearrangement joins TRBV7-3 to TRBJ1-1, with 8 bases that match TRBD1. The CDR3 is made up of 17 amino acids. V gave up 5 bases and J gave up 5 bases; unmatched junction bases: 16. In germline, CDR1 is SGHTA, CDR2 FQGTGA. The CDR3 nucleotides read TGTGCCAGCAGCAAACTAGGACAGGGACGGGGAGTAACTGAAGCTTTCTTT. Residues: CASSKLGQGRGVTEAFF.

CDR3 sequence reads: CASSRPFNQPQHF. The DNA for the CDR3 is TGTGCCAGCAGTCGCCCCTTCAATCAGCCCCAGCATTTT. The chain has TRBV28 and TRBJ1-5; D is uncertain. V was clipped by 5 bases and J by 3 bases, with 8 bases between them. This CDR3 has 13 residues. Germline V CDR1 and CDR2: MDHEN, SYDVKM.

The V gene is TRBV10-3, the J gene TRBJ1-1, with D possibly matching TRBD1 (5 bases). This CDR3 spans 13 amino acids. V lost 10 bases and J 3 bases, leaving 15 bases between the germline ends. CDR1 and CDR2 from the germline V gene are ENHRY and SYGVKD. CDR3: CATLGGRDTEAFF. The CDR3 nucleotides are TGTGCCACGCTGGGAGGCAGGGACACTGAAGCTTTCTTT.